Given below is one T cell receptor (beta chain) in context. In the study's own analysis: Reference gene primer amplification in the assay estimated nucleated cell counts. Some clones are missing from TCRdb's copy, which holds only in-frame ones; the method was immunoSEQ multiplex PCR. The V and J calls and clone size are taken from that table; D and trimming were inferred from the DNA. Of about 520,000 clones in the sample, approximately 83% are singletons; the top ten hold 3% to 3.5%. This record comes from a study of blood T cell repertoires in COVID-19. For the study at large: T cells, B-cell-depleted T cells, or PBMCs provided the cDNA or gDNA that served as material.

The material sequenced was peripheral blood. The TCR was taken from a human donor in a cohort sampled during active COVID-19.

The CDR3 DNA reads TGTGCCAGCAGGAGCCAGGGGGCACCTAATGAAAAACTGTTTTTT. It specifies CASRSQGAPNEKLFF. The V call is TRBV2, the J call TRBJ1-4, with TRBD1 matching over 8 bases. V was clipped by 6 bases and J by 3 bases; unmatched bases: 6. The CDR3 is made up of 15 amino acids. CDR1 SNHLY and CDR2 FYNNEI come from the germline V gene.